Listed below are T cell receptor beta chains from one sample, sequenced in a study of response to subunit inactivated influenza vaccine. TCRdb reprocessed the RT-PCR reads via MiXCR and lists one record per CDR3 protein. The top ten hold around 7% of the sample, which has around 760,000 distinct CDR3 sequences, approximately 15% seen once. The sequencing here drew on PBMCs from blood, taken 14 to 15 days before vaccination. These receptors all stem from a man aged 45-60 years who received an inactivated influenza vaccine. Each CDR3 is given with its conserved first and last residue. D genes are given only for firm matches. Expanded clones are given a class, and other clones once, few, many or no size at all.

CDR3,DNA,V,J,D,size
CASSRAGAMEQYF,TGTGCCAGCAGTCGAGCGGGAGCAATGGAGCAGTACTTC,TRBV12-3/TRBV12-4,TRBJ2-7,TRBD2,many
CASSPRSDTEAFF,TGTGCCAGCTCACCGAGGAGTGACACTGAAGCTTTCTTT,TRBV18,TRBJ1-1,.,.
CAISEGVQGNEQYF,TGTGCCATCAGTGAGGGGGTACAGGGGAACGAGCAGTACTTC,TRBV10-3,TRBJ2-7,TRBD1,.
CASSLVQAVETQYF,TGTGCCAGCAGTTTAGTACAGGCAGTAGAGACCCAGTACTTC,TRBV27,TRBJ2-5,.,few
CASSPRPHRTANMNTEAFF,TGTGCCAGCTCACCAAGGCCTCATAGGACCGCCAATATGAACACTGAAGCTTTCTTT,TRBV18,TRBJ1-1,.,few
CASSPRYRGNEQFF,TGTGCCAGCAGCCCCAGGTACAGGGGTAATGAGCAGTTCTTC,TRBV7-6,TRBJ2-1,TRBD1,once
CASSPLASGRQAQYF,TGCGCCAGCAGCCCCCTCGCTAGCGGGAGACAGGCGCAGTATTTT,TRBV5-1,TRBJ2-3,TRBD2,few
CASSQDRSNEQFF,TGTGCCAGCAGCCAAGACAGAAGCAATGAGCAGTTCTTC,TRBV3-1,TRBJ2-1,.,.
CASSQAYRMNSPLHF,TGTGCCAGCAGCCAAGCGTACAGGATGAATTCACCCCTCCACTTT,TRBV14,TRBJ1-6,.,few
CSVEFTAYGYTF,TGCAGCGTTGAGTTCACAGCTTATGGCTACACCTTC,TRBV29-1,TRBJ1-2,.,few
CASSALGGGTDTQYF,TGTGCCAGCAGCGCGCTGGGGGGCGGCACAGATACGCAGTATTTT,TRBV6-4,TRBJ2-3,.,.
CASSSRHAEAFF,TGTGCCAGCAGTAGCCGGCACGCTGAAGCTTTCTTT,TRBV28,TRBJ1-1,.,many
CAIRRQGVSTDTQYF,TGTGCCATCAGAAGGCAGGGGGTCAGCACAGATACGCAGTATTTT,TRBV10-3,TRBJ2-3,TRBD1,.
CASSSYRDSREQYF,TGTGCCAGCAGCTCCTATCGGGACTCGAGAGAGCAGTACTTC,TRBV9,TRBJ2-7,.,few
CAWSEASSRDTQYF,TGTGCCTGGAGCGAGGCTAGTTCACGAGATACGCAGTATTTT,TRBV30,TRBJ2-3,.,.
CATQGDKETQYF,TGTGCCACGCAAGGGGACAAGGAGACCCAGTACTTC,TRBV6-5,TRBJ2-5,.,few
CASSQAGQGINYGYTF,TGTGCCAGCAGCCAAGCTGGACAGGGCATTAACTATGGCTACACCTTC,TRBV14,TRBJ1-2,TRBD1,few
CASSLQDSYEQYF,TGTGCCAGCAGCCTACAGGACAGCTACGAGCAGTACTTC,TRBV5-6,TRBJ2-7,.,many
CASSLVGRAGWNTEAFF,TGCGCCAGCAGCTTGGTAGGCAGGGCCGGCTGGAACACTGAAGCTTTCTTT,TRBV5-1,TRBJ1-1,.,few
CASTILPDGGNTIYF,TGCGCCAGCACCATACTTCCAGACGGGGGAAACACCATATATTTT,TRBV5-1,TRBJ1-3,.,few
CASSYLRVRNTGELFF,TGTGCCAGCAGTTACTTGAGAGTTCGAAACACCGGGGAGCTGTTTTTT,TRBV6-5,TRBJ2-2,.,.
CASSQRGRSTEAFF,TGTGCCAGCAGCCAGAGGGGGAGGAGCACTGAAGCTTTCTTT,TRBV16,TRBJ1-1,.,few
CASSLDYLNEQFF,TGTGCCAGCAGCCTGGACTACCTCAATGAGCAGTTCTTC,TRBV7-3,TRBJ2-1,.,.
CSAKTSGGEITYEQYF,TGCAGTGCTAAGACTAGCGGGGGGGAAATAACCTACGAGCAGTACTTC,TRBV20-1,TRBJ2-7,TRBD2,few
CASSRTGTGTNYEQYF,TGCGCCAGCAGTAGAACCGGGACAGGGACAAACTACGAGCAGTACTTC,TRBV4-1,TRBJ2-7,TRBD1,few
CSASPGSTGELFF,TGCAGTGCCAGCCCAGGGAGTACCGGGGAGCTGTTTTTT,TRBV20-1,TRBJ2-2,.,.
CASSLASGGGANEQFF,TGCGCCAGCAGCTTGGCCTCAGGCGGGGGGGCCAATGAGCAGTTCTTC,TRBV5-1,TRBJ2-1,TRBD2,.
CSARPSGGLAGGGTDTQYF,TGCAGTGCTAGGCCCTCGGGGGGACTAGCGGGGGGCGGCACAGATACGCAGTATTTT,TRBV20-1,TRBJ2-3,TRBD2,once
CSASLGAEQYF,TGCAGTGCTAGTTTGGGGGCCGAGCAGTACTTC,TRBV20-1,TRBJ2-7,.,.
CAISESDQPQHF,TGTGCCATCAGTGAGTCAGATCAGCCCCAGCATTTT,TRBV10-3,TRBJ1-5,.,few
CASRRGGAVEQFF,TGTGCCAGCAGACGCGGGGGGGCGGTTGAGCAGTTCTTC,TRBV14,TRBJ2-1,TRBD2,.
CASSQDLTGRGGDEQFF,TGCGCCAGCAGCCAAGACCTCACGGGCAGGGGGGGAGATGAGCAGTTCTTC,TRBV4-3,TRBJ2-1,.,.
CATAGGQVNQPQHF,TGTGCCACCGCAGGTGGGCAGGTCAATCAGCCCCAGCATTTT,TRBV10-3,TRBJ1-5,.,few
CASSLTLGDLNQPQHF,TGTGCCAGCAGCTTAACGCTGGGGGACCTTAATCAGCCCCAGCATTTT,TRBV7-3,TRBJ1-5,.,.
CSGDEGGRNNSPLHF,TGCAGTGGGGATGAGGGGGGGCGGAATAATTCACCCCTCCACTTT,TRBV20-1,TRBJ1-6,.,.
CSVEEGPSRRGEQYF,TGCAGCGTTGAAGAGGGGCCATCTAGAAGAGGCGAGCAGTACTTC,TRBV29-1,TRBJ2-7,.,.
CASSHTSGNEQFF,TGTGCCAGCAGCCACACTAGCGGAAATGAGCAGTTCTTC,TRBV3-1,TRBJ2-1,TRBD2,.
CSANLGRDGTTDTQYF,TGCAGTGCTAACCTTGGGAGGGACGGAACCACAGATACGCAGTATTTT,TRBV20-1,TRBJ2-3,TRBD2,.
CASSTPGQYYEQYF,TGTGCCAGCAGCACCCCGGGACAGTACTACGAGCAGTACTTC,TRBV6-2/TRBV6-3,TRBJ2-7,TRBD1,few